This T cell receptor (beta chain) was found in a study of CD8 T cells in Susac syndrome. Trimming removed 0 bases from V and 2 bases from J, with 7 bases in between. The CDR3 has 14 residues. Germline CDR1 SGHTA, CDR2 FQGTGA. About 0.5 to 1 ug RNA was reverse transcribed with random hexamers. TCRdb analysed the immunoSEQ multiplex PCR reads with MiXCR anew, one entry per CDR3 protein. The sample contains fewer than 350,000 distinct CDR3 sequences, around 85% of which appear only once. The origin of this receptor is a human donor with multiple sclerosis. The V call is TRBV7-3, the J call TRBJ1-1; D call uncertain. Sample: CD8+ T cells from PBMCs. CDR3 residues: CASSLTDRNTEAFF. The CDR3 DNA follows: TGTGCCAGCAGCTTAACGGACCGAAACACTGAAGCTTTCTTT.